The 32 T cell receptor beta chains reported below all come from one sample, sequenced in a study of blood T cell repertoires in COVID-19. The protocol was immunoSEQ multiplex PCR, while the TCRdb copy is restricted to in-frame clones and leaves out a portion. The table shows roughly 400,000 clones, with 90% occurring only once. The sequenced sample consisted of PBMCs or T cells enriched from blood (not recorded which). The receptors were gathered from a man aged 18-30 years who had recovered from COVID-19.

The gene calls are TRBV27 and TRBJ2-1; 10 positions agree with TRBD2. Germline V gene data show CDR1 as MNHEY and CDR2 as SMNVEV (reference sequence). The CDR3 extends over 15 amino acids. V lost 2 bases, J lost 8 bases, and 6 bases stayed unmatched. The CDR3 sequence: CASSLKAGGPYEQFF. The CDR3 nucleotides read TGTGCCAGCAGTTTAAAAGCGGGAGGGCCCTATGAGCAGTTCTTC.

The chain couples TRBV18 to TRBJ2-7, with D maybe TRBD2 (5 bases). This CDR3 is built from 11 residues. V lost 3 bases to trimming and J lost 5 bases, with 5 bases between them. Germline values: CDR1 KGHSH, CDR2 LQKENI. CDR3 nucleotides: TGTGCCAGCTCACCCGGGGACGAGCAGTACTTC. Amino acids: CASSPGDEQYF.

V and J are TRBV10-3 and TRBJ1-2; D call uncertain. Germline lookup yields CDR1 ENHRY and CDR2 SYGVKD. The CDR3 contains 16 residues. Trimming took 0 bases from V and 0 from J, leaving 11 bases between them. The CDR3 region is CAISESEGITNYGYTF. DNA for the CDR3: TGTGCCATCAGTGAGTCGGAGGGTATAACTAACTATGGCTACACCTTC.

The chain uses TRBV29-1 and TRBJ2-3, with TRBD1 matching 10 bases. From germline, CDR1 is SQVTM and CDR2 ANQGSEA. With 6 bases clipped from V and 4 bases from J, the junction kept 7 bases outside the gene matches. This CDR3 has 14 residues. The CDR3 region is CSVIRDRGPDTQYF. The CDR3 DNA is TGCAGCGTAATCCGGGACAGGGGCCCAGATACGCAGTATTTT.

The rearrangement uses TRBV6-1 and TRBJ2-7; a weak D match, TRBD2 (5 bases). The V and J ends lost 2 bases and 5 bases respectively, with 19 bases between them. The CDR3 has 16 amino acids. The germline CDR1 and CDR2 sequences are MNHNS and SASEGT. CDR3 protein: CASSEQGMDFVHEQYF. CDR3 in DNA: TGTGCCAGCAGTGAACAAGGGATGGACTTCGTGCACGAGCAGTACTTC.

Concerning this clone itself: Other DNA variants within this sample encode the same CDR3. The chain employs TRBV9 and TRBJ1-1; D gene ambiguous. CDR1 is SGDLS and CDR2 is YYNGEE in the germline V gene. V lost 0 bases to trimming and J lost 1 base, with 4 bases between them. The CDR3 totals 13 residues. Here the CDR3 reads CASSVDRNTEAFF. The CDR3 DNA reads as TGTGCCAGCAGCGTAGACAGGAACACTGAAGCTTTCTTT.

This sequence joins TRBV18 and TRBJ2-2; D may be TRBD2 (6 bases). The length of the CDR3 is 16 residues. The V end was cut by 3 bases, the J end by 0 bases, with 11 bases between. The germline gives CDR1 KGHSH, CDR2 LQKENI. The CDR3 nucleotides are TGTGCCAGCTCACCTGGCGTAGCGGCGAACACCGGGGAGCTGTTTTTT. Translating it yields CASSPGVAANTGELFF.

CDR3: CASSIPTGSNGGYTF. The DNA of the CDR3 is TGTGCCAGCAGCATACCGACAGGGAGCAATGGTGGCTACACCTTC. The genes are TRBV5-4 and TRBJ1-2; 7 bases align to TRBD1. Germline CDR1 and CDR2: SGHNT and YYREEE (reference sequence). The CDR3 has 15 residues. Trimming took 4 bases from V and 7 from J; bases not matched to a gene: 13.

V gene TRBV11-2 combines with J gene TRBJ2-7, with a weak D call TRBD2 (5 bases). The germline V gene has CDR1 SGHAT and CDR2 FQNNGV. This CDR3 is 13 amino acids long. V lost 5 bases to trimming and J lost 4 bases, with 12 bases between them. Here the CDR3 DNA reads TGTGCCAGCAGCCGAGACCCGGGGTACGAGCAGTACTTC. Amino acid sequence: CASSRDPGYEQYF.

The chain recombines TRBV5-1 with TRBJ1-1; D might be TRBD1 (6 bases). The germline V and J ends were trimmed by 2 bases and 1 base, with 12 bases remaining between them. Germline CDR1 is SGHRS and CDR2 is YFSETQ. This CDR3 spans 15 amino acids. The CDR3 reads CASSFTGTSNTEAFF. The CDR3, as DNA: TGCGCCAGCAGCTTCACGGGGACATCGAACACTGAAGCTTTCTTT.

The chain is built from TRBV18 and TRBJ1-2; 8 bases align to TRBD1. Germline CDR1 is KGHSH and CDR2 is LQKENI. The junction had 14 bases not matched to a gene; V was cut back by 3 bases and J by 2 bases. The CDR3 has 18 amino acids. DNA for the CDR3: TGTGCCAGCTCACCTATCCCCCCTCCACAGGGGGAAAACTATGGCTACACCTTC. This encodes CASSPIPPPQGENYGYTF.

The chain is built from TRBV2 and TRBJ1-4, with D perhaps TRBD1 (5 bases). Trimming cost V 8 bases and J 1 base, with 20 bases left between them. The CDR3 runs to 17 residues. Germline loops: CDR1 SNHLY, CDR2 FYNNEI. CDR3 protein: CASQGYHLWGTNEKLFF. CDR3 DNA: TGTGCCAGCCAGGGATATCATCTCTGGGGAACTAATGAAAAACTGTTTTTT.

Comments on this clone: Other DNA sequences in this sample translate to the same CDR3. The chain is built from TRBV30 and TRBJ1-1; D is undetermined. V lost 0 bases, J lost 3 bases, and 8 bases lay in between. This CDR3 is built from 13 residues. Per the germline V gene, CDR1 is GTSNPN and CDR2 is SVGIG (reference sequence). The CDR3 protein is CAWSVLRDTEAFF. CDR3 DNA sequence: TGTGCCTGGAGTGTACTAAGAGACACTGAAGCTTTCTTT.

This chain joins TRBV19 and TRBJ1-5, with TRBD1 matching 9 bases. The J segment lost 1 base and the V segment lost 5 bases, leaving 9 bases of the junction unmatched. The length of the CDR3 is 17 residues. Germline values: CDR1 LNHDA, CDR2 SQIVND (reference sequence). This CDR3 is CASSARDREGSNQPQHF. In nucleotides, the CDR3 is TGTGCCAGTAGTGCCCGGGACAGGGAAGGAAGCAATCAGCCCCAGCATTTT.

V and J are TRBV7-2 and TRBJ1-2; unclear D gene. Trimming left V 2 bases short and J 4 bases short, with 11 bases between. In germline, CDR1 is SGHTA, CDR2 FQGNSA. The CDR3 spans 14 residues. The CDR3 sequence: CASSLSSVSYGYTF. CDR3 coding DNA: TGTGCCAGCAGCTTATCGTCCGTGAGCTATGGCTACACCTTC.

This rearrangement joins TRBV10-3 to TRBJ2-5; 15 bases align to TRBD2. After removal of 10 bases from V and 4 bases from J, the junction contained 1 base not matched to a gene. Germline values: CDR1 ENHRY, CDR2 SYGVKD. The CDR3 has 13 residues. The CDR3 loop is CATGLAGGETQYF. The CDR3 DNA follows: TGTGCCACGGGACTAGCGGGAGGAGAGACCCAGTACTTC.

The chain recombines TRBV11-3 with TRBJ2-2, with D unresolved. The germline gives CDR1 SGHNT, CDR2 YENEEA. V was shortened by 4 bases and J by 2 bases, with 8 bases between the two germline ends. The length of the CDR3 is 14 residues. Here the CDR3 DNA reads TGTGCCAGCAGCTCCCCCAGTAACACCGGGGAGCTGTTTTTT. Translation: CASSSPSNTGELFF.

V usage is TRBV6-5 and J usage is TRBJ2-3, with 8 bases fitting TRBD1. V shed 6 bases and J 4 bases; nucleotides not matched to a gene: 6. Germline assignment: CDR1 MNHEY and CDR2 SVGAGI. The CDR3 is made up of 14 amino acids. The CDR3 coding sequence is TGTGCCAGCAGGGTGACAGGGGCCGCAGATACGCAGTATTTT. Amino acid sequence: CASRVTGAADTQYF.

The V call is TRBV7-9, the J call TRBJ2-1, with TRBD1 matching 8 bases. CDR1 and CDR2 from the germline V gene are SEHNR and FQNEAQ (reference sequence). The J segment lost 7 bases and the V segment lost 11 bases, leaving 13 bases of the junction unmatched. The CDR3 runs 14 residues. CDR3 loop: CAGSRAGGLNEQFF. The CDR3 DNA follows: TGTGCCGGCTCTCGCGCAGGGGGCCTAAATGAGCAGTTCTTC.

The CDR3: CASSRGSGAEAFF. CDR3 nucleotide sequence: TGTGCCAGCAGTCGGGGATCCGGCGCTGAAGCTTTCTTT. This chain links TRBV6-5 with TRBJ1-1; unclear D gene. This CDR3 comprises 13 residues. CDR1 is MNHEY and CDR2 is SVGAGI in the germline V gene. V lost 5 bases to trimming and J lost 6 bases, with 13 bases between them.

The chain is built from TRBV7-8 and TRBJ1-6; D not resolved. Germline loops: CDR1 SGHVS, CDR2 FQNEAQ. The CDR3 is 16 amino acids. With 5 bases removed from V and 0 bases from J, the gap between germline ends came to 11 bases. The DNA of the CDR3 is TGTGCCAGCAGCCCAGAGGGATTCTCCTATAATTCACCCCTCCACTTT. As protein: CASSPEGFSYNSPLHF.

J is TRBJ2-1 and V is TRBV10-1, with D possibly TRBD1 on 5 matching bases. Germline V gives CDR1 WNHNN, CDR2 SYGVQD (reference sequence). The V end lost 0 bases, the J end lost 8 bases, and 17 bases lay between the germline ends. The CDR3 runs to 16 residues. DNA of the CDR3: TGCGCCAGCAGTGAGTCTTCTCTAAGGGGCCAAGATGAGCAGTTCTTC. Protein sequence: CASSESSLRGQDEQFF.

J is TRBJ1-3 and V is TRBV9, with TRBD1 as a possible D gene (5 bases). CDR3 length: 15 amino acids. V was pared by 4 bases and J by 3 bases, with 14 bases between. Per germline, CDR1 SGDLS and CDR2 YYNGEE. The chain's CDR3 is CASSPTAGHGNTIYF. CDR3 sequence (DNA): TGTGCCAGCAGCCCCACCGCGGGGCATGGAAACACCATATATTTT.

The genes are TRBV5-5 and TRBJ2-7; 7 bases are a match to TRBD1. The CDR3 extends over 14 amino acids. Looked up from germline, CDR1 is SGHKS and CDR2 is YYEKEE (reference sequence). V was pared by 4 bases and J by 3 bases, with 7 bases of the junction left unmatched. CDR3 region: CASSNTGEGYEQYF. The DNA of the CDR3 is TGTGCCAGCAGCAACACAGGGGAAGGCTACGAGCAGTACTTC.

The chain employs TRBV18 and TRBJ1-1, with TRBD1 matching 7 bases. From germline, CDR1 is KGHSH and CDR2 LQKENI. This CDR3 region has 15 residues. J was trimmed by 3 bases and V by 4 bases; bases with no gene match: 8. The CDR3 here is CASSQTDRLDTEAFF. In DNA form, the CDR3 reads TGTGCCAGCTCACAAACGGACAGGTTGGACACTGAAGCTTTCTTT. The full variable domain, rest sourced from reference TRBV18 and TRBJ1-1, is NAGVMQNPRHLVRRRGQEARLRCSPMKGHSHVYWYRQLPEEGLKFMVYLQKENIIDESGMPKERFSAEFPKEGPSILRIQQVVRGDSAAYFCASSQTDRLDTEAFFGQGTRLTVV.

The gene calls are TRBV25-1 and TRBJ1-4; D is uncertain. The CDR3 sequence is 12 residues long. From germline, CDR1 is MGHDK and CDR2 SYGVNS. V lost 4 bases to trimming and J lost 7 bases, with 7 bases between them. This CDR3 is CASSGSPEKLFF. In nucleotides, the CDR3 is TGTGCCAGCAGTGGGAGTCCTGAAAAACTGTTTTTT.

This chain links TRBV3-1 (or the pseudogene TRBV3-2) with TRBJ1-6; 7 bases align to TRBD1. The J segment lost 10 bases and the V segment lost 5 bases, leaving 8 bases of the junction unmatched. The CDR3 runs 14 residues. The germline gives CDR1 LGHDT, CDR2 YNNKEL (reference sequence). The CDR3 DNA follows: TGTGCCAGCAGCGCCCGACAGGGAGGCTCACCCCTCCACTTT. Its translation is CASSARQGGSPLHF.

The chain is built from TRBV4-1 and TRBJ2-7; 7 bases fit TRBD2. Germline CDR1 MGHRA, CDR2 YSYEKL. The CDR3 runs to 18 residues. V lost 0 bases, J lost 4 bases, and 15 bases stayed unmatched. The CDR3 nucleotides read TGCGCCAGCAGCCAAGATTTGAGCGGGGCAGGGAGGAATTACGAGCAGTACTTC. Translating gives CASSQDLSGAGRNYEQYF.

This chain links TRBV6-1 with TRBJ1-2; 7 nucleotides agree with TRBD1. V shed 6 bases and J 10 bases; nucleotides not matched to a gene: 14. The CDR3 length is 14 residues. Per the germline V gene, CDR1 is MNHNS and CDR2 is SASEGT. The CDR3 is CASRSSGTDLYYTF. As DNA, the CDR3 is TGTGCCAGCAGATCCTCCGGGACAGACCTTTACTACACCTTC.

The gene calls are TRBV6-1 and TRBJ2-7, with D possibly being TRBD1 (5 bases). The V gene lost 2 bases and the J gene lost 1 base, with 9 bases spanning the gap. This CDR3 contains 14 residues. Per the germline V gene, CDR1 is MNHNS and CDR2 is SASEGT. CDR3 in DNA: TGTGCCAGCAGTGAAACTCAGGGATCCTACGAGCAGTACTTC. Its protein is CASSETQGSYEQYF.

The rearrangement joins TRBV28 to TRBJ2-7, with D tentatively TRBD2 (6 bases). V lost 6 bases and J lost 3, with 9 bases in between. The CDR3 covers 12 residues. Germline loops: CDR1 MDHEN, CDR2 SYDVKM. The CDR3 DNA follows: TGTGCCAGCAGAGGAGGGAACTACGAGCAGTACTTC. Its translation: CASRGGNYEQYF.

J is TRBJ1-4 and V is TRBV5-5, with D maybe TRBD1 (6 bases). V was shortened by 3 bases and J by 6 bases, with 24 bases between the two germline ends. Germline-derived CDR1 and CDR2 are SGHKS and YYEKEE (reference sequence). This CDR3 comprises 18 residues. This chain's CDR3 is CASSSRLDRGAYYEKLFF. CDR3 in DNA: TGTGCCAGCAGCTCCCGACTCGACCGGGGGGCTTATTATGAAAAACTGTTTTTT. The full variable domain, with the rest looked up from reference TRBV5-5 and TRBJ1-4, is DAGVTQSPTHLIKTRGQQVTLRCSPISGHKSVSWYQQVLGQGPQFIFQYYEKEERGRGNFPDRFSARQFPNYSSELNVNALLLGDSALYLCASSSRLDRGAYYEKLFFGSGTQLSVL.